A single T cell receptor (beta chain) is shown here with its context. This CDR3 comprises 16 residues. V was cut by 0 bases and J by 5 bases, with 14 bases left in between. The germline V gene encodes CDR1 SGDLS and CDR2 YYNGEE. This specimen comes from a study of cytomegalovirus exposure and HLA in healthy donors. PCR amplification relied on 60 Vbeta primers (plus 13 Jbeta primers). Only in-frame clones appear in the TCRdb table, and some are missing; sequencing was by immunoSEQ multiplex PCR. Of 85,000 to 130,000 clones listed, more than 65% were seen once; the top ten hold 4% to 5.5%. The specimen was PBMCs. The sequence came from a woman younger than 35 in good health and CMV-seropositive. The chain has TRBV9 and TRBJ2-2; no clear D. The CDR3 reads CASSVGVAPGTGELFF. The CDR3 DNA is TGTGCCAGCAGCGTAGGGGTAGCCCCCGGGACCGGGGAGCTGTTTTTT.